The clone carrying this T cell receptor beta chain has a handful of counts. The sample is drawn from a study of T-cell memory formation after mild COVID-19. Overall study context: Each donor largely had its own TCR clusters.

5'RACE primed at constant segments yielded TCR alpha and TCR beta cDNA libraries bearing sample barcodes and UMIs. TCRdb reprocessed the 5' RACE reads with MiXCR, giving one entry per CDR3 protein. Of some 150,000 distinct CDR3 sequences listed, about 5.5% are singletons. The CDR3 has 13 amino acids. The V gene end was trimmed by 6 bases and the J gene end by 2 bases; junction bases not matched to a gene: 3. In germline, CDR1 is KGHSH, CDR2 LQKENI. The sequence was collected from an adult woman who had mild COVID-19 (a few samples of this study predate the infection). Cell type and time point are not known. V and J are TRBV18 and TRBJ2-7; 8 bases map to TRBD2. What was sequenced was PBMCs or a T cell subset sorted from them (not recorded which). In DNA, the CDR3 is TGTGCCAGCTCTACGGGAGGGACCTACGAGCAGTACTTC. Its translation is CASSTGGTYEQYF.